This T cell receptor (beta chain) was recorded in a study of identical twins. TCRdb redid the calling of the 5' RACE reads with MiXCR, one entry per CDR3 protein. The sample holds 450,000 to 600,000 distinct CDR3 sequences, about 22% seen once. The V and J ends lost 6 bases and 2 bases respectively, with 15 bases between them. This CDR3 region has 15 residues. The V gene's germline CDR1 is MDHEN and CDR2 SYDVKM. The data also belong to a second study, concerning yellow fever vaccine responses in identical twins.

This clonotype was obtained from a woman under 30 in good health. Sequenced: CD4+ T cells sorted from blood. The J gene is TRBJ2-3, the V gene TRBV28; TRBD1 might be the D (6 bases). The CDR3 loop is CASRKGGVNTDTQYF. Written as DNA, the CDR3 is TGTGCCAGCAGAAAAGGGGGTGTTAACACAGATACGCAGTATTTT.